The text below deals with one TCR beta chain. TCRdb's table, derived via immunoSEQ multiplex PCR, lists solely in-frame clones and lacks some. The table lists over 90,000 clones, approximately 94% of them singletons. CDR1 and CDR2 from the germline V gene are SGHAT and FQNNGV. The CDR3 sequence is 15 residues long. Losses at the gene ends were 5 bases for V and 5 bases for J; bases not matched to a gene: 9. The data stem from a study of T cell changes during pregnancy in multiple sclerosis. The specimen was peripheral blood, collected after pregnancy. The source is a female donor with multiple sclerosis, enrolled in a pregnancy study. The chain is built from TRBV11-2 and TRBJ2-5, with 9 bases aligning to TRBD2. Here the CDR3 DNA reads TGTGCCAGCAGCCTCTCTAGCGGGATTTTGGAGACCCAGTACTTC. It translates to CASSLSSGILETQYF. Based on the CDR3 plus reference TRBV11-2 and TRBJ2-5, the full variable domain is EAGVAQSPRYKIIEKRQSVAFWCNPISGHATLYWYQQILGQGPKLLIQFQNNGVVDDSQLPKDRFSAERLKGVDSTLKIQPAKLEDSAVYLCASSLSSGILETQYFGPGTRLLVL.